This T cell receptor (beta chain) was obtained from a study of pediatric ulcerative colitis (dated by TCRdb to between 2018 and 2021). Turning to the overall study: Seven ulcerative colitis patients had pancolitis and two had left-sided colitis, with histology consistent with ulcerative colitis in all. By Pediatric Ulcerative Colitis Activity Index, a couple of patients had mild disease, several had moderate disease and three had acute severe colitis. From under ten newly diagnosed, treatment-naive pediatric ulcerative colitis patients and four non-IBD control children, paired blood and rectal samples were collected.

General conclusions and limits of the study: Rectal pinch biopsies may have included blood-derived T cells, especially in patients with overt colitis. For technical reasons, blood samples from two patients gave substantially fewer templates, and these samples were excluded from the blood-rectal overlap analysis. Two rectal CDR3 clonotypes turned up in every ulcerative colitis patient but in none of the controls. Compared with controls, ulcerative colitis patients showed significantly higher autologous blood-rectal clonal overlap, a finding that suggests increased T cell trafficking to inflamed tissue. Only a handful of individuals were included in the healthy control group, which was small. Because the repertoires came from total lymphocyte DNA, rare subsets such as regulatory T cells may have patterns that are not reflected. Controls, mild-moderate and acute severe colitis patients were separated by rectal repertoire features, and reduced rectal diversity due to clonal expansions was observed in acute severe colitis.

With respect to this clone: It lacks a known antigen. No much larger clonotype is one base removed from it; base qualities were not supplied.

During colonoscopy, one to two pinch biopsies were obtained from the rectum for research. Before the diagnostic colonoscopy, none of the ulcerative colitis patients had been given immunosuppressive medication. Rectal biopsies were digested with proteinase K before DNA isolation. The Wizard kit (Promega) was used to extract genomic DNA from the blood and intestinal samples. Using the immunoSEQ TRB Survey service, rearranged CDR3 beta regions were amplified from genomic DNA with multiplex V and J primers. Survey-level sequencing depth of up to 500,000 reads per sample was used to keep depth equal across samples. The libraries were purified, combined into pools and sequenced with Illumina technology. In the original analysis: Productive clonality, sample overlap, pairwise scatters, CDR3 beta length, V/D/J gene usage and productiveness were all assessed with the immunoSEQ online tools. Alongside Shannon and Simpson indices, calculated diversity was computed as the number of unique rearrangements divided by total templates, multiplied by 100. Principal component analysis was performed on Z-score normalized data with the R prcomp function and the ggbiplot package. Blood-rectal clonal overlap within each subject was quantified with Morisita's index. In its TCRdb copy, this immuneACCESS table keeps in-frame sequences only and misses some clones. Where compared with another copy, unresolved V genes explain less than half of these, and the others have no known cause. The D gene and trimming were derived from the DNA, and the V and J assignments and clone size from that table. This sample holds roughly 25,000 clones; about 69% were observed only once. The ten largest account for 7.5% to 9% of the sample.

As encoded in the germline V gene (reference sequence), CDR1 is SGHAT while CDR2 is FQDESV. The CDR3, cysteine through phenylalanine, is 15 amino acids long. The entry retains the CDR3 DNA only, 45 bases that are in frame from base 1. The germline V end is reduced by 4 bases and the J end by 5 bases; junction bases left unmatched: 7. The specimen was gut tissue. The rearranged segments are TRBV11-1 and TRBJ2-2, with 7 middle bases fitting TRBD2. This clonotype was sampled from a boy younger than 18 with severe ulcerative colitis. The DNA is TGTGCCAGCAGCTATGGCGGGAGAGGTACCGGGGAGCTGTTTTTT. The encoded protein is CASSYGGRGTGELFF.